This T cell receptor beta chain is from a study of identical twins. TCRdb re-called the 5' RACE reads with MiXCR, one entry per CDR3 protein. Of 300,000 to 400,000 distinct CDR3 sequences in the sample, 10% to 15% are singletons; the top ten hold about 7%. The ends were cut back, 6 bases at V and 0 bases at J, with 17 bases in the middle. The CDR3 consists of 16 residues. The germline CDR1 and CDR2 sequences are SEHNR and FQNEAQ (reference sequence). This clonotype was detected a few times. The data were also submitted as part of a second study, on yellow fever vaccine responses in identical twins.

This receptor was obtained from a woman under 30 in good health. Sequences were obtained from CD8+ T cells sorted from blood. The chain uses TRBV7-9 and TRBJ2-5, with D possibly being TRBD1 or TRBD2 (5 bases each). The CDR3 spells CASSPPGPMYQETQYF. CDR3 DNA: TGTGCCAGCAGTCCCCCGGGACCGATGTACCAAGAGACCCAGTACTTC.